These 18 T cell receptor beta chains were all obtained from the same sample, sequenced in a study of blood T cell repertoires in COVID-19. Clones were read by immunoSEQ multiplex PCR, and TCRdb kept only the in-frame ones, dropping some. The repertoire holds tens of thousands of clones, 82% seen once, with about 9% in the top ten. The sequencing sample was made of peripheral blood. These receptors came from a human donor in a cohort sampled during active COVID-19.

This clone is a singleton in its sample. This rearrangement joins TRBV19 to TRBJ1-1, with D hard to call. Per the germline V gene, CDR1 is LNHDA and CDR2 is SQIVND (reference sequence). The CDR3 runs to 13 residues. The germline V and J ends were trimmed by 7 bases and 1 base, with 10 bases remaining between them. The CDR3 coding sequence is TGTGCCAGTATCCTAACAGAGAACACTGAAGCTTTCTTT. It yields the protein CASILTENTEAFF. The full variable domain, its missing parts supplied by reference TRBV19 and TRBJ1-1, is DGGITQSPKYLFRKEGQNVTLSCEQNLNHDAMYWYRQDPGQGLRLIYYSQIVNDFQKGDIAEGYSVSREKKESFPLTVTSAQKNPTAFYLCASILTENTEAFFGQGTRLTVV.

The sample holds one count of this clone. This chain joins TRBV25-1 and TRBJ2-7; possible D gene TRBD2, 7 bases. V lost 8 bases and J lost 5, with 10 bases in between. Germline CDR1 MGHDK, CDR2 SYGVNS. The CDR3 length is 11 residues. The CDR3 nucleotides are TGTGCCAGCTGGGAGGGGGACGAGCAGTACTTC. It codes for CASWEGDEQYF.

The chain links TRBV6-2 or TRBV6-3 to TRBJ2-1; 8 nucleotides align to TRBD1. Looked up from germline, CDR1 is MNHEY and CDR2 is SVGEGT. The CDR3 runs to 18 residues. The J segment lost 5 bases and the V segment lost 0 bases, leaving 12 bases of the junction unmatched. CDR3 sequence reads: CASSYSGLGTGTHNEQFF. The CDR3, as DNA: TGTGCCAGCAGTTACTCCGGACTCGGGACAGGTACTCACAATGAGCAGTTCTTC.

This clone was observed once. This chain joins TRBV6-2 or TRBV6-3 and TRBJ1-1; a possible D gene is TRBD1 (6 bases). The CDR3 is made up of 13 amino acids. The V gene's germline CDR1 is MNHEY and CDR2 SVGEGT. V was trimmed by 2 bases and J by 8 bases, leaving 12 bases between them. The CDR3 DNA reads as TGTGCCAGCAGTTACGCAGGGGCCCTAGAAGCTTTCTTT. Amino acid sequence: CASSYAGALEAFF.

This rearrangement joins TRBV5-6 to TRBJ2-4, with 7 bases matching TRBD2. Per germline, CDR1 SGHDT and CDR2 YYEEEE. J lost 6 bases, V lost 3 bases, and 9 bases had no gene match. The CDR3 runs 15 residues. The CDR3 DNA is TGTGCCAGCAGCTCAACTTGGGGGAGGGGAAACATTCAGTACTTC. It translates to CASSSTWGRGNIQYF.

V gene TRBV9 combines with J gene TRBJ2-3, with D tentatively TRBD2 (6 bases). The CDR3 loop spans 14 amino acids. With 0 bases removed from V and 6 bases from J, the gap between germline ends came to 11 bases. CDR1 SGDLS and CDR2 YYNGEE come from the germline V gene. The CDR3: CASSVAAGLDTQYF. The CDR3 DNA sequence: TGTGCCAGCAGCGTAGCGGCGGGGTTGGATACGCAGTATTTT.

The J gene is TRBJ2-7, the V gene TRBV11-2, with a tentative D call TRBD1 (6 bases). There are 15 residues in the CDR3. The V gene's germline CDR1 is SGHAT and CDR2 FQNNGV. The germline V and J ends were trimmed by 4 bases and 2 bases, with 15 bases remaining between them. The CDR3 spells CASSSRGDRPYEQYF. Here the CDR3 DNA reads TGTGCCAGCAGCTCCAGGGGAGACAGACCCTACGAGCAGTACTTC.

This sequence joins TRBV7-8 and TRBJ1-2, with a tentative D call TRBD1 (5 bases). Trimming took 0 bases from V and 4 from J, leaving 9 bases between them. The germline CDR1 and CDR2 sequences are SGHVS and FQNEAQ. This CDR3 region has 14 residues. The CDR3 here is CASSLAGGVYGYTF. CDR3 DNA: TGTGCCAGCAGCTTAGCCGGGGGGGTCTATGGCTACACCTTC.

In DNA, the CDR3 is TGTGCCAGCCATCGACAGGGGGTCCCCTATGGCTACACCTTC. Translated, it gives CASHRQGVPYGYTF. V usage is TRBV9 and J usage is TRBJ1-2; 9 bases match TRBD1. CDR3 size: 14 residues. The germline V gene has CDR1 SGDLS and CDR2 YYNGEE. J lost 4 bases, V lost 7 bases, and 8 bases had no gene match.

The chain recombines TRBV10-3 with TRBJ2-4, with 9 bases aligning to TRBD2. Germline CDR1 ENHRY, CDR2 SYGVKD. The CDR3 contains 19 residues. V shed 3 bases, J shed 4 bases, and the junction held 16 bases outside the gene matches. The CDR3 is CAISELWGAAGGAKNIQYF. The CDR3 bases are TGTGCCATCAGTGAACTTTGGGGTGCAGCGGGGGGCGCGAAAAACATTCAGTACTTC.

The gene calls are TRBV6-5 and TRBJ1-1; D gene unclear. V shed 0 bases and J shed 1 base, with 9 bases lying between them. The germline gives CDR1 MNHEY, CDR2 SVGAGI. The CDR3 is made up of 15 amino acids. The CDR3 DNA reads as TGTGCCAGCAGTTACTCGCAACACAGGAACACTGAAGCTTTCTTT. Translating gives CASSYSQHRNTEAFF.

This clone is medium-sized (0.01 to 0.1%) by share. The V gene is TRBV9, the J gene TRBJ2-1; D unresolved. Germline V gives CDR1 SGDLS, CDR2 YYNGEE. The CDR3 is made up of 14 amino acids. Trimming took 4 bases from V and 7 from J, leaving 15 bases between them. The CDR3 bases are TGTGCCAGCAGCCCCGACACTCGAGTAAATGAGCAGTTCTTC. Amino acids: CASSPDTRVNEQFF.

V and J are TRBV4-3 and TRBJ2-5, with 8 positions matching TRBD1. V gave up 5 bases and J gave up 5 bases; unmatched junction bases: 13. The CDR3 is 16 amino acids. Germline V gene data show CDR1 as LGHNA and CDR2 as YSLEER. This CDR3 is CASSKHQRTGIETQYF. The CDR3 nucleotides read TGCGCCAGCAGCAAACACCAAAGGACAGGGATTGAGACCCAGTACTTC.

The chain employs TRBV11-2 and TRBJ2-3; TRBD2 matches at 7 bases. Germline V gene sequence: CDR1 SGHAT, CDR2 FQNNGV. The V gene end was trimmed by 5 bases and the J gene end by 1 base; junction bases not matched to a gene: 6. CDR3 length equals 15 residues. As DNA, the CDR3 is TGTGCCAGCAGCCTTGAGCGGGGTCGCACAGATACGCAGTATTTT. Translated: CASSLERGRTDTQYF.

The chain joins TRBV7-9 to TRBJ2-3, with TRBD2 matching 15 bases. Germline V gene sequence: CDR1 SEHNR, CDR2 FQNEAQ (reference sequence). V lost 5 bases, J lost 2 bases, and 5 bases stayed unmatched. CDR3 length: 17 residues. The CDR3 loop reads CASSRTSGRATTDTQYF. The CDR3 DNA is TGTGCCAGCAGCCGGACTAGCGGGAGGGCGACCACAGATACGCAGTATTTT.

J is TRBJ2-5 and V is TRBV10-3, with D possibly being TRBD2 (6 bases). The length of the CDR3 is 14 residues. The ends were cut back, 5 bases at V and 0 bases at J, with 10 bases in the middle. In germline, CDR1 is ENHRY, CDR2 SYGVKD. CDR3 protein: CAISSTGDQETQYF. The CDR3 nucleotides read TGTGCCATCAGTAGCACGGGAGACCAAGAGACCCAGTACTTC.

The table lists this clone with a few counts. CDR3 in DNA: TGTGCCAGCAGCCGCGGGGGGGGCAAAAACATTCAGTACTTC. Translating it yields CASSRGGGKNIQYF. The genes are TRBV5-8 and TRBJ2-4; 9 bases line up with TRBD2. Germline V gene lookup returns CDR1 SGHTS and CDR2 YDEGEE. Unmatched junction bases numbered 2, after V lost 4 bases and J lost 3 bases. The CDR3 extends over 14 amino acids.

This clone was seen a single time. The CDR3 bases are TGTGCCAGCAGTTTATCCACAGGGGATCCGGGCGGAAACACCATATATTTT. As protein: CASSLSTGDPGGNTIYF. The V call is TRBV28, the J call TRBJ1-3, with TRBD1 matching 7 bases. CDR3 length: 17 amino acids. Germline V CDR1 and CDR2: MDHEN, SYDVKM. After removal of 1 base from V and 4 bases from J, the junction contained 10 bases not matched to a gene.